These 24 T cell receptor beta chains originate from one sample sequenced in a study of blood T cell repertoires in COVID-19. Sequencing used immunoSEQ multiplex PCR; TCRdb keeps in-frame clones, though not all of them. The repertoire holds 450,000 or so clones, approximately 89% seen once, with 1.5% to 1.7% in the top ten. The sequenced sample was peripheral blood. Source of these receptors: a woman aged 40-49 years with COVID-19, enrolled during active disease.

The rearrangement links TRBV4-1 to TRBJ1-2; 7 nucleotides align to TRBD1. This CDR3 comprises 16 residues. The trim removed 0 bases at V and 4 bases at J, leaving 8 bases unmatched. CDR1 is MGHRA, CDR2 YSYEKL, per germline. The CDR3 region is CASSQDPRGGVYGYTF. CDR3 nucleotides: TGCGCCAGCAGCCAAGATCCGCGAGGGGGCGTCTATGGCTACACCTTC.

V usage is TRBV6-5 and J usage is TRBJ1-2; a possible D gene is TRBD1 (6 bases). The CDR3 has 15 amino acids. The germline V gene encodes CDR1 MNHEY and CDR2 SVGAGI. V was trimmed by 5 bases and J by 2 bases, leaving 15 bases between them. CDR3 sequence: CASSSLGAVNYGYTF. DNA of the CDR3: TGTGCCAGCAGTAGCTTGGGGGCGGTGAACTATGGCTACACCTTC.

J is TRBJ2-5 and V is TRBV18; 11 bases are a match to TRBD2. Germline V gene data show CDR1 as KGHSH and CDR2 as LQKENI. After removal of 4 bases from V and 5 bases from J, the junction contained 12 bases not matched to a gene. The CDR3 totals 17 residues. The CDR3 reads CASSRKALLAGVETQYF. Here the CDR3 DNA reads TGTGCCAGCTCACGAAAAGCCTTACTAGCGGGGGTTGAGACCCAGTACTTC.

This chain connects TRBV5-1 to TRBJ1-2, with D unresolved. V lost 0 bases and J 5 bases, leaving 17 bases between the germline ends. Germline V lookup: CDR1 SGHRS, CDR2 YFSETQ. The CDR3 runs to 16 residues. The CDR3 nucleotides read TGCGCCAGCAGCTTGGCCGAACTAGGAGGACGGTATGGCTACACCTTC. Its translation is CASSLAELGGRYGYTF.

The chain links TRBV9 to TRBJ2-1, with 11 bases lining up with TRBD2. The CDR3 length is 15 residues. V shed 7 bases and J 2 bases; nucleotides not matched to a gene: 5. CDR1 and CDR2 (germline): SGDLS, YYNGEE. CDR3 in amino acids: CASGSTSGTYNEQFF. The CDR3 region has the DNA TGTGCCAGCGGTTCGACTAGCGGGACCTACAATGAGCAGTTCTTC.

The chain recombines TRBV2 with TRBJ1-2, with unresolved D. This CDR3 is 13 amino acids long. Per the germline V gene, CDR1 is SNHLY and CDR2 is FYNNEI. Trimming shortened V by 6 bases and J by 7 bases, and 15 bases separated the two germline ends. The CDR3 DNA reads TGTGCCAGCAGCGCTGGGGAAGAGGGTGGCTACACCTTC. Its protein is CASSAGEEGGYTF.

The rearrangement uses TRBV6-2 or TRBV6-3 and TRBJ1-2; 7 nucleotides match TRBD1. There are 17 residues in the CDR3. Germline CDR1 and CDR2: MNHEY and SVGEGT. J lost 0 bases, V lost 2 bases, and 9 bases had no gene match. DNA for the CDR3: TGTGCCAGCAGTTACGCGGGACAGAAGTACTCTAACTATGGCTACACCTTC. This translates into CASSYAGQKYSNYGYTF.

The CDR3 nucleotides are TGTGCCAGCAGTTTATGGCAGGGGGTGCTGACTGAAGCTTTCTTT. Its protein is CASSLWQGVLTEAFF. The J gene is TRBJ1-1, the V gene TRBV28; TRBD1 matches at 7 bases. There are 15 residues in the CDR3. Germline V gene lookup returns CDR1 MDHEN and CDR2 SYDVKM. Trimming cost V 0 bases and J 5 bases; bases outside gene matches: 6.

Written as DNA, the CDR3 is TGTGCCAGCAGCTCCCCCATCCGGGGGGCGAACACTGAAGCTTTCTTT. Translation: CASSSPIRGANTEAFF. The chain is built from TRBV13 and TRBJ1-1, with D tentatively TRBD1 (6 bases). Trimming pared 4 bases from V and 1 base from J, leaving 16 bases between. Germline values: CDR1 PRHDT, CDR2 FYEKMQ (reference sequence). The CDR3 runs 16 residues.

V and J are TRBV11-1 and TRBJ1-5, with D perhaps TRBD1 (5 bases). There are 13 residues in the CDR3. The ends were cut back, 5 bases at V and 4 bases at J, with 9 bases in the middle. Germline CDR1 reads SGHAT; CDR2 reads FQDESV (reference sequence). The CDR3 region is CASSPDRNQPQHF. Here the CDR3 DNA reads TGTGCCAGCAGCCCTGACAGAAATCAGCCCCAGCATTTT.

The rearrangement joins TRBV7-2 to TRBJ1-3; no firm D call. In germline, CDR1 is SGHTA, CDR2 FQGNSA. Trimming removed 6 bases from V and 1 base from J, with 10 bases in between. This CDR3 spans 14 amino acids. CDR3 nucleotide sequence: TGTGCCAGCAGATTCGGGGAGTCTGGAAACACCATATATTTT. This codes for CASRFGESGNTIYF.

The V and J genes are TRBV5-8 and TRBJ1-5; no definite D call. The CDR3 has 15 residues. Looked up from germline, CDR1 is SGHTS and CDR2 is YDEGEE. The V end was cut by 1 base, the J end by 0 bases, with 8 bases between. CDR3 sequence (DNA): TGTGCCAGCAGCTTGATCGGAGGTAGCAATCAGCCCCAGCATTTT. This codes for CASSLIGGSNQPQHF.

This chain uses TRBV29-1 with TRBJ2-1, with 10 positions matching TRBD2. Germline CDR1 SQVTM, CDR2 ANQGSEA. CDR3 length: 14 amino acids. After removal of 5 bases from V and 3 bases from J, the junction contained 4 bases not matched to a gene. CDR3 sequence: CSVLLAGIYNEQFF. The CDR3 nucleotides read TGCAGCGTTTTACTAGCGGGGATCTACAATGAGCAGTTCTTC.

The chain links TRBV5-1 to TRBJ2-7; 10 bases are a match to TRBD2. This CDR3 is built from 16 residues. The V and J ends lost 3 bases and 2 bases, in that order; junction bases with no gene match: 8. Germline V gene lookup returns CDR1 SGHRS and CDR2 YFSETQ. CDR3 nucleotides: TGCGCCAGCAGCTCCGTACTAGCGGGAAAAGCCTACGAGCAGTACTTC. It yields the protein CASSSVLAGKAYEQYF.

V gene TRBV5-1 combines with J gene TRBJ2-5, with a possible D match to TRBD2 (5 bases). V gave up 0 bases and J gave up 0 bases, with 9 bases separating them. This CDR3 has 15 amino acids. Per germline, CDR1 SGHRS and CDR2 YFSETQ. CDR3 sequence reads: CASSLGSGDQETQYF. The CDR3 nucleotides are TGCGCCAGCAGCTTGGGGTCCGGGGACCAAGAGACCCAGTACTTC.

This chain uses TRBV7-9 with TRBJ1-1; the D is unclear. This CDR3 has 13 amino acids. CDR1 SEHNR and CDR2 FQNEAQ come from the germline V gene (reference sequence). Trimming stripped 5 bases from V and 3 bases from J, with 10 bases between. The CDR3 nucleotides read TGTGCCAGCAGCCCCCCGTCGGACACTGAAGCTTTCTTT. Its protein product is CASSPPSDTEAFF.

V usage is TRBV4-1 and J usage is TRBJ1-1; the match to TRBD1 covers 10 bases. The CDR3 totals 17 residues. The ends lost 0 bases at V and 3 bases at J; junction bases unmatched: 7. Germline V gives CDR1 MGHRA, CDR2 YSYEKL. The CDR3 DNA reads as TGCGCCAGCAGCCAAGAACGGGACAGGGGTAGGTACACTGAAGCTTTCTTT. This sequence encodes CASSQERDRGRYTEAFF.

The chain joins TRBV7-3 to TRBJ2-1; 8 nucleotides align to TRBD1. V gave up 4 bases and J gave up 7 bases; unmatched junction bases: 12. Looked up from germline, CDR1 is SGHTA and CDR2 is FQGTGA. The CDR3 loop spans 16 amino acids. CDR3 in amino acids: CASSSVAGQARNEQFF. As DNA, the CDR3 is TGTGCCAGCAGCTCCGTGGCGGGACAGGCGAGGAATGAGCAGTTCTTC. The whole variable domain, filled in from reference TRBV7-3 and TRBJ2-1, reads GAGVSQTPSNKVTEKGKYVELRCDPISGHTALYWYRQSLGQGPEFLIYFQGTGAADDSGLPNDRFFAVRPEGSVSTLKIQRTERGDSAVYLCASSSVAGQARNEQFFGPGTRLTVL.

This clone was observed once. The chain recombines TRBV5-1 with TRBJ2-5; 14 positions agree with TRBD2. Germline loops: CDR1 SGHRS, CDR2 YFSETQ. The CDR3 covers 16 residues. Unmatched junction bases numbered 6, after V lost 3 bases and J lost 5 bases. CDR3 DNA: TGCGCCAGCAGCTCATGGGGACTAGCGGGAGAGGAGACCCAGTACTTC. It encodes CASSSWGLAGEETQYF.

The chain is built from TRBV28 and TRBJ1-5, with 11 bases lining up with TRBD1. The germline V gene has CDR1 MDHEN and CDR2 SYDVKM. The trim removed 7 bases at V and 5 bases at J, leaving 7 bases unmatched. CDR3 length: 15 amino acids. This CDR3 is CASNTPDRGHQPQHF. CDR3 nucleotides: TGTGCCAGCAACACCCCGGACAGGGGGCATCAGCCCCAGCATTTT.

The V gene is TRBV28, the J gene TRBJ2-3; the match to TRBD2 covers 9 bases. The V gene's germline CDR1 is MDHEN and CDR2 SYDVKM. CDR3 length equals 16 residues. The V segment lost 2 bases and the J segment 2 bases; nucleotides outside the gene matches: 5. The CDR3: CASSLVGGRATDTQYF. CDR3 nucleotide sequence: TGTGCCAGCAGTTTAGTTGGCGGGAGGGCCACAGATACGCAGTATTTT.

The chain couples TRBV7-8 to TRBJ2-7; 9 bases agree with TRBD1. Germline CDR1 is SGHVS and CDR2 is FQNEAQ. The CDR3 sequence is 12 residues long. The junction had 7 bases not matched to a gene; V was cut back by 10 bases and J by 6 bases. CDR3: CATGQGTAEQYF. CDR3 sequence (DNA): TGTGCCACCGGACAGGGGACAGCCGAGCAGTACTTC. The full variable domain, completed using reference TRBV7-8 and TRBJ2-7, is GAGVSQSPRYKVAKRGQDVALRCDPISGHVSLFWYQQALGQGPEFLTYFQNEAQLDKSGLPSDRFFAERPEGSVSTLKIQRTQQEDSAVYLCATGQGTAEQYFGPGTRLTVT.

The CDR3 protein is CASSQDARTYQQYF. The CDR3 coding sequence is TGCGCCAGCAGCCAAGATGCAAGAACTTACCAGCAGTACTTC. V gene TRBV4-3 combines with J gene TRBJ2-7; D ambiguous. Trimming took 0 bases from V and 8 from J, leaving 14 bases between them. CDR1 LGHNA and CDR2 YSLEER come from the germline V gene. The CDR3 covers 14 residues.

The chain recombines TRBV7-3 with TRBJ2-2; 15 bases align to TRBD2. The CDR3 spans 17 residues. V lost 5 bases, J lost 4 bases, and 5 bases stayed unmatched. CDR1 and CDR2 from the germline V gene are SGHTA and FQGTGA. The CDR3 coding sequence is TGTGCCAGCAGCCCCGGACTAGCGGGAGGGATCACCGGGGAGCTGTTTTTT. Protein product: CASSPGLAGGITGELFF.